This T cell receptor (beta chain) emerged from a study of tumor-infiltrating lymphocytes in localized non-small cell lung cancer. Generated by immunoSEQ multiplex PCR, the TCRdb table keeps only in-frame clones and is missing some. The sample yields 9,300 or so clones, approximately 75% seen once. This CDR3 spans 14 amino acids. Germline CDR1 is MDHEN and CDR2 is SYDVKM. Trimming pared 8 bases from V and 6 bases from J, leaving 18 bases between. The sequenced sample was uninvolved lung tissue not adjacent to the tumor. This receptor was obtained from a human donor with non-small cell lung cancer. The chain carries TRBV28 and TRBJ2-3, with D tentatively TRBD2 (5 bases). The CDR3 is CASAPEEVRDTQYF. Here the CDR3 DNA reads TGTGCCAGCGCCCCTGAGGAGGTACGGGATACGCAGTATTTT.